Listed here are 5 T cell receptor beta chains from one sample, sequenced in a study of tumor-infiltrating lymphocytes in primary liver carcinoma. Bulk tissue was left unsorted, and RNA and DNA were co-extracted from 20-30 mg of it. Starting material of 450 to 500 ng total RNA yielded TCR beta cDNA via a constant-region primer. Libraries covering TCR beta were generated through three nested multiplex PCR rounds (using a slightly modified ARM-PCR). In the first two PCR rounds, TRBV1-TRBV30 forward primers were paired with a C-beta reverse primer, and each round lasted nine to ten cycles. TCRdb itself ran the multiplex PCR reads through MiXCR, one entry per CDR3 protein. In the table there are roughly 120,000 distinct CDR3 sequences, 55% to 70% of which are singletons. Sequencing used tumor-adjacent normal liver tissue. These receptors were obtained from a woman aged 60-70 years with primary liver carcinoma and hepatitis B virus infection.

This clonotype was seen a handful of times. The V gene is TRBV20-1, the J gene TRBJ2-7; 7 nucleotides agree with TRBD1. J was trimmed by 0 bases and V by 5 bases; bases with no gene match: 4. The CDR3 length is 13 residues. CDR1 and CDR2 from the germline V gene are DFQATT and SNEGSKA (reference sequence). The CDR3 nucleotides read TGCAGTGCTGATGGACAGGACTCCTACGAGCAGTACTTC. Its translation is CSADGQDSYEQYF.

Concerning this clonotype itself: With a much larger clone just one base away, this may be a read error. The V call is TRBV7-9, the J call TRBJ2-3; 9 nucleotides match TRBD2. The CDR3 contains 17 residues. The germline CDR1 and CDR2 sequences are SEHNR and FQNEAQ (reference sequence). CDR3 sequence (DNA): TGTGCCAGCAGACCCCGGGGCGCGGGAGGGAGAACAGATACGCACTATTTT. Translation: CASRPRGAGGRTDTHYF.

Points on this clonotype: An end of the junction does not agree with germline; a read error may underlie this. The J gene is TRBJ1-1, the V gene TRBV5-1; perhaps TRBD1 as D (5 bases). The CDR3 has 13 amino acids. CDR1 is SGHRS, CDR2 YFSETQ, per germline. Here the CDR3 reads CASSLTESTEAFF. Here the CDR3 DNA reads TGCGCCAGTAGCTTGACAGAGTCCACTGAAGCTTTCTTT.

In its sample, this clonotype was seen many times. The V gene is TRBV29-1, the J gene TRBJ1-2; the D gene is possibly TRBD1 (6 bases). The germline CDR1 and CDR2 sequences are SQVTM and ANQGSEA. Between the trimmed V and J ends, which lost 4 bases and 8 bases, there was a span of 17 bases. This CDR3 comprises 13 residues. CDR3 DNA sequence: TGCAGCGTTGGTTATGGGGCAGGGGTCGGCTACACCTTC. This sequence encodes CSVGYGAGVGYTF.

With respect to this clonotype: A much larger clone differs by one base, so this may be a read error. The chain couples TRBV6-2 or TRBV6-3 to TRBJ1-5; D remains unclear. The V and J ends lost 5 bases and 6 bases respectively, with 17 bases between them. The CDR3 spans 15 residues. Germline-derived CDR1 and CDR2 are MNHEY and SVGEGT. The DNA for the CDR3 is TGTGCCAGCAGTCCCCTGGGCAGGCTTAGTCAGCCCCAGCATTTT. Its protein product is CASSPLGRLSQPQHF.